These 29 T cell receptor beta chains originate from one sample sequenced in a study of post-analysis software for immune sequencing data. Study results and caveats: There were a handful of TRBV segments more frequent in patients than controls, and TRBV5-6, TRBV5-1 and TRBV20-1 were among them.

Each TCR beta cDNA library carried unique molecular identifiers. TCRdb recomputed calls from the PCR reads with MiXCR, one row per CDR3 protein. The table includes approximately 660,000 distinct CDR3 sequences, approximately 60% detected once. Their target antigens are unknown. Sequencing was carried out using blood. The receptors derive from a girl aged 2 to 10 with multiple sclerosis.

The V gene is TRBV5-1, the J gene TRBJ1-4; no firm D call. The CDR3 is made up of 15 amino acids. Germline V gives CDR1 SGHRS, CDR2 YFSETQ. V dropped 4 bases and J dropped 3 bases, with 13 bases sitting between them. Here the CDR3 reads CASSPGPAANEKLFF. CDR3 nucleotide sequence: TGCGCCAGCAGCCCTGGGCCAGCGGCTAATGAAAAACTGTTTTTT.

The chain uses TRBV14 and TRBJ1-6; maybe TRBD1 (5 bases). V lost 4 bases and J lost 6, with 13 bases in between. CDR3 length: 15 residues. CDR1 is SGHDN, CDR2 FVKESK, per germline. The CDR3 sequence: CASSPPGLSNSPLHF. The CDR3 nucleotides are TGTGCCAGCAGCCCACCGGGACTGTCTAATTCACCCCTCCACTTT.

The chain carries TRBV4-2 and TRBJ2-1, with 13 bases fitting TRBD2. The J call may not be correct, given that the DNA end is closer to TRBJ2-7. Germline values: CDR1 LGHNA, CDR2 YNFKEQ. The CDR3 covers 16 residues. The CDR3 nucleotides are TGTGCCAGCAGCCAAGATGGGGGACTAGCGGGGTACGAGCAGTACTTC. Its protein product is CASSQDGGLAGYEQYF.

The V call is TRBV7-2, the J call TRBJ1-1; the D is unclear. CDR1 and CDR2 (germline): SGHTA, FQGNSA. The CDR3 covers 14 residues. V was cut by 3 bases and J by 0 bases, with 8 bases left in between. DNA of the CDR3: TGTGCCAGCAGCTTGACTACCTTGAACACTGAAGCTTTCTTT. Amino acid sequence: CASSLTTLNTEAFF.

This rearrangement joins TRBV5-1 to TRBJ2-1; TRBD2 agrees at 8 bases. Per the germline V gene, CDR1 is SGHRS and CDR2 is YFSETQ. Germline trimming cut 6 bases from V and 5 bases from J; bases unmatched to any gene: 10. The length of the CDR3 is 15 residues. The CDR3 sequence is CASTIRREEHNEQFF. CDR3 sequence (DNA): TGCGCCAGCACCATTCGGCGGGAGGAGCACAATGAGCAGTTCTTC.

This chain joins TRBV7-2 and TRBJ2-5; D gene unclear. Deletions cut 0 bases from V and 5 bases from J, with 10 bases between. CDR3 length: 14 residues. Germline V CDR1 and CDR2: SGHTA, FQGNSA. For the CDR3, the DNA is TGTGCCAGCAGCTTAGCGCTTCGGTTGGAGACCCAGTACTTC. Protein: CASSLALRLETQYF.

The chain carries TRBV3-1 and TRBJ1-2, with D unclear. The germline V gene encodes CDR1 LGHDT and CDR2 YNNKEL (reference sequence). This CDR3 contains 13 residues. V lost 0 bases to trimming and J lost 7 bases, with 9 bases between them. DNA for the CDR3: TGTGCCAGCAGCCAAGAAGGTATTCGTGGCTACACCTTC. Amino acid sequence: CASSQEGIRGYTF.

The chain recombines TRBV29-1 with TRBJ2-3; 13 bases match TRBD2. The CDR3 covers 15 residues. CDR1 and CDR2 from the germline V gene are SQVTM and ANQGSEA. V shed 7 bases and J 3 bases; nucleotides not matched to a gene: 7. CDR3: CSGQRGLAGTDTQYF. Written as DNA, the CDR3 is TGCAGCGGACAGCGGGGACTAGCGGGGACAGATACGCAGTATTTT.

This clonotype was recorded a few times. The CDR3 loop is CSVGISGSFTDTQYF. The CDR3 DNA reads TGCAGCGTTGGCATTAGCGGGAGCTTCACAGATACGCAGTATTTT. V and J are TRBV29-1 and TRBJ2-3, with 9 bases lining up with TRBD2. J was trimmed by 2 bases and V by 4 bases; bases with no gene match: 7. CDR1 and CDR2 (germline): SQVTM, ANQGSEA. The CDR3 is 15 amino acids.

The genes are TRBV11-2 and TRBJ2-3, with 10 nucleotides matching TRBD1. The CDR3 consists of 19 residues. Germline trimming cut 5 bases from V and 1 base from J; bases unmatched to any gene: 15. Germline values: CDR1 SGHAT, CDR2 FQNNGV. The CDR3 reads CASSMRQGAGLLGTDTQYF. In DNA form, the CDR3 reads TGTGCCAGCAGCATGAGACAGGGGGCTGGCCTACTAGGCACAGATACGCAGTATTTT.

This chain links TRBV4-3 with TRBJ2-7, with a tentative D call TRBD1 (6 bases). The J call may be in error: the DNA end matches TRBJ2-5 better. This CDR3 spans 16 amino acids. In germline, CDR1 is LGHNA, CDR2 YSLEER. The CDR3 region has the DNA TGCGCCAGCAGCCAAGATCGCCTCCCAGGGGAAGAGACCCAGTACTTC. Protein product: CASSQDRLPGEETQYF.

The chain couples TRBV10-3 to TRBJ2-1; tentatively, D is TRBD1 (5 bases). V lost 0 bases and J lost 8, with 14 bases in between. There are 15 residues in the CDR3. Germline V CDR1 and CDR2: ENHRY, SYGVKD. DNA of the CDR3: TGTGCCATCAGTGAGTCGAAAAGGGGCGGAGATGAGCAGTTCTTC. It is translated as CAISESKRGGDEQFF.

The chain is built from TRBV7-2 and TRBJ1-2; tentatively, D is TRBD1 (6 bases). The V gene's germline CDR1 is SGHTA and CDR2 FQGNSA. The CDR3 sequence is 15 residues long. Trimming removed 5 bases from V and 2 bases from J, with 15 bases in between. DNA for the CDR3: TGTGCCAGCAGCCGGCACAGGGAGTCAAACTATGGCTACACCTTC. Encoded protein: CASSRHRESNYGYTF.

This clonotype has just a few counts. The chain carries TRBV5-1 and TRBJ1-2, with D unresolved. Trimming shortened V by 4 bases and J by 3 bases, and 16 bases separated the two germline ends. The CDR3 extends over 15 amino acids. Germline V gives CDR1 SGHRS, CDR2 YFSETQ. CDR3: CASSPQTDGDYGYTF. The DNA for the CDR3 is TGCGCCAGCAGCCCCCAGACGGACGGCGACTATGGCTACACCTTC.

CDR3 in DNA: TGTGCCAGCAGCTTGGGACTAATCGAGCAGTACTTC. Translation gives CASSLGLIEQYF. The V and J genes are TRBV5-6 and TRBJ2-7; D may be TRBD2 (5 bases). Germline values: CDR1 SGHDT, CDR2 YYEEEE. Trimming took 0 bases from V and 6 from J, leaving 7 bases between them. The CDR3 runs to 12 residues. The variable domain in full, completed from reference TRBV5-6 and TRBJ2-7, reads DAGVTQSPTHLIKTRGQQVTLRCSPKSGHDTVSWYQQALGQGPQFIFQYYEEEERQRGNFPDRFSGHQFPNYSSELNVNALLLGDSALYLCASSLGLIEQYFGPGTRLTVT.

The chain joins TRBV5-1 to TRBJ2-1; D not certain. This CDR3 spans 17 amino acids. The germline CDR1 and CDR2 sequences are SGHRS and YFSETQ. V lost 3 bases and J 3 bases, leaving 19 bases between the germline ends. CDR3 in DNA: TGCGCCAGCAGCTCGGATACCCCTTTGGGGTTCTACAATGAGCAGTTCTTC. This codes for CASSSDTPLGFYNEQFF.

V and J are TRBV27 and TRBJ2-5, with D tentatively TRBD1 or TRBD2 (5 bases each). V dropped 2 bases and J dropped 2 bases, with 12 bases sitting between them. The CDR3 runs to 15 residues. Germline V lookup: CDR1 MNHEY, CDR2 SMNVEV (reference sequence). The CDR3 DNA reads TGTGCCAGCAGTTTAACGCTTGGGGGTCAAGAGACCCAGTACTTC. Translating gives CASSLTLGGQETQYF.

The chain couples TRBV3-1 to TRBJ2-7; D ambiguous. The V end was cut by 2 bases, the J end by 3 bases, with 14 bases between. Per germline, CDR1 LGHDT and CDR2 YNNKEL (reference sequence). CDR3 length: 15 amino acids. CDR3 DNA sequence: TGTGCCAGCAGCCAAAGGGCCCGAACCGACTACGAGCAGTACTTC. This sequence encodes CASSQRARTDYEQYF.

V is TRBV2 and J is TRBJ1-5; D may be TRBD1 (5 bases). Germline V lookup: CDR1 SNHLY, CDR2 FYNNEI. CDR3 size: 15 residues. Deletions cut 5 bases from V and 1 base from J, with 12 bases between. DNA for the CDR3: TGTGCCAGCAGTTCTCAGGGTCTCAGCAATCAGCCCCAGCATTTT. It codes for CASSSQGLSNQPQHF.

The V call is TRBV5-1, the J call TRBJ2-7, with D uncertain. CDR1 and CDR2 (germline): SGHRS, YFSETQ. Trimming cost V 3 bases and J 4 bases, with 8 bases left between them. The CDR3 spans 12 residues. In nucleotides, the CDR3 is TGCGCCAGCAGCTCAGAAACTTACGAGCAGTACTTC. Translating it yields CASSSETYEQYF.

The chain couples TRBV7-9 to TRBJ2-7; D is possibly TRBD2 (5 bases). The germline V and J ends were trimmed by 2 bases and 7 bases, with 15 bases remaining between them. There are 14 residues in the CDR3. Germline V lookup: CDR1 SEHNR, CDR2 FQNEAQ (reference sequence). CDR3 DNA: TGTGCCAGCAGCTTATTAGTAGAGGGCGATGAGCAGTACTTC. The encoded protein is CASSLLVEGDEQYF.

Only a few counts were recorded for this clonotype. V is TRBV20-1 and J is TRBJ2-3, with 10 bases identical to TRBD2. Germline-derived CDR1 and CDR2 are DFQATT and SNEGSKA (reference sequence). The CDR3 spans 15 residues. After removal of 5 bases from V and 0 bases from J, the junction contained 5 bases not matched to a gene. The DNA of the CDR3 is TGCAGTGCTCCACTAGCGGGATCTAGCACAGATACGCAGTATTTT. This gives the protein CSAPLAGSSTDTQYF.

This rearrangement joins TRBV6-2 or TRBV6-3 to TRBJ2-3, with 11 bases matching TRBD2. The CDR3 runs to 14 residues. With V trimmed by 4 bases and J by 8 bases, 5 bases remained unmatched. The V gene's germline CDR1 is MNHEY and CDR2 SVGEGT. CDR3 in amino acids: CASSFSGRASTQYF. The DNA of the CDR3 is TGTGCCAGCAGTTTTAGCGGGAGGGCCTCTACGCAGTATTTT.

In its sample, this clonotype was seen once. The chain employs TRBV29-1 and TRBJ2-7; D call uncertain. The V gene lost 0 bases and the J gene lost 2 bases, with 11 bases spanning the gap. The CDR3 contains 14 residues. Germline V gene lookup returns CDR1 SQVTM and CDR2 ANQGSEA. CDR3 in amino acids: CSVEETTETYEQYF. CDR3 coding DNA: TGCAGCGTTGAAGAAACGACTGAGACCTACGAGCAGTACTTC.

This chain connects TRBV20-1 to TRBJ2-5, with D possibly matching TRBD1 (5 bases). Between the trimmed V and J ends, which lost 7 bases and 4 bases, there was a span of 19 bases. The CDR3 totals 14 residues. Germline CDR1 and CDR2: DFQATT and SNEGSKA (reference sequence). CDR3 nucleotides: TGCAGTGTAAAGGGGCTAGGGGTAGCAGAGACCCAGTACTTC. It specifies CSVKGLGVAETQYF.

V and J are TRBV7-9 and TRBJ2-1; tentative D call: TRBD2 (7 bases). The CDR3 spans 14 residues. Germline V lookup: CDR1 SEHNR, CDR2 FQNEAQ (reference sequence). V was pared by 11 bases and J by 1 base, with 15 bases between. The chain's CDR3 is CAGGRERSYNEQFF. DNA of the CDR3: TGTGCCGGGGGGCGGGAGAGGTCCTACAATGAGCAGTTCTTC.

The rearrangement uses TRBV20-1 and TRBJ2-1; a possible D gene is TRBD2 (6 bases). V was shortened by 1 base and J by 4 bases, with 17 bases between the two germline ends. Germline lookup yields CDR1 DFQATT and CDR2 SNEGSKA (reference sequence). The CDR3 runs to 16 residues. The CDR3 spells CSARGGEGLSYNEQFF. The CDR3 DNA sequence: TGCAGTGCTAGAGGCGGAGAGGGACTTTCATACAATGAGCAGTTCTTC.

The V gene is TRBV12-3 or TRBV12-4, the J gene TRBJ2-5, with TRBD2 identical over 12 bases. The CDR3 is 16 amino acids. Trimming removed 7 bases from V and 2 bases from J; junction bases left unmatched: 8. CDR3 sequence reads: CASTSRLAGVQETQYF. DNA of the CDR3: TGTGCCAGCACTTCCAGACTAGCGGGGGTGCAAGAGACCCAGTACTTC.

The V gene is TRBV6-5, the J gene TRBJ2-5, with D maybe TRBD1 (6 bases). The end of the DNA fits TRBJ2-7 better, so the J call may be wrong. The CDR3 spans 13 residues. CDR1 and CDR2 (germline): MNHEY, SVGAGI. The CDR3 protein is CASRTLGTNEQYF. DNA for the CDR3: TGTGCCAGCAGAACCCTCGGGACAAACGAGCAGTACTTC.